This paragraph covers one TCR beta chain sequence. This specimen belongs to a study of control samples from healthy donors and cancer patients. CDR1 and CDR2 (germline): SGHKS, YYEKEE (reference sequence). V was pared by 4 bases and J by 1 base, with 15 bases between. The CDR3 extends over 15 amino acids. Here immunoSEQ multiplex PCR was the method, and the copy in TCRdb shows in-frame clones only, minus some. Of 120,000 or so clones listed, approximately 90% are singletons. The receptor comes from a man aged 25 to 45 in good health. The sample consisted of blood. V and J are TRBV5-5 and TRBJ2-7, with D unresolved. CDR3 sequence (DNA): TGTGCCAGCAGCCTTCCGGGCCAGGAATCCTACGAGCAGTACGTC. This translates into CASSLPGQESYEQYV.